The entry below describes one T cell receptor (beta chain). The sample comes from a study of radiotherapy plus CTLA-4 blockade in lung cancer. TCRdb's table, derived via immunoSEQ multiplex PCR, lists solely in-frame clones and lacks some. The table has 35,000 to 55,000 clones, over 60% seen once; the top ten hold roughly 3%. Trimming cost V 6 bases and J 4 bases; bases outside gene matches: 8. CDR3 size: 14 residues. Looked up from germline, CDR1 is SNHLY and CDR2 is FYNNEI. The TCR was taken from a human donor with non-small cell lung cancer whose response to radiotherapy plus ipilimumab could not be evaluated. This chain links TRBV2 with TRBJ2-5; 7 bases are a match to TRBD2. Sample: peripheral blood, taken from a patient treated with radiotherapy plus ipilimumab. Written as DNA, the CDR3 is TGTGCCAGCAGGTGGCGGGAGATGGGAGAGACCCAGTACTTC. Translating gives CASRWREMGETQYF.